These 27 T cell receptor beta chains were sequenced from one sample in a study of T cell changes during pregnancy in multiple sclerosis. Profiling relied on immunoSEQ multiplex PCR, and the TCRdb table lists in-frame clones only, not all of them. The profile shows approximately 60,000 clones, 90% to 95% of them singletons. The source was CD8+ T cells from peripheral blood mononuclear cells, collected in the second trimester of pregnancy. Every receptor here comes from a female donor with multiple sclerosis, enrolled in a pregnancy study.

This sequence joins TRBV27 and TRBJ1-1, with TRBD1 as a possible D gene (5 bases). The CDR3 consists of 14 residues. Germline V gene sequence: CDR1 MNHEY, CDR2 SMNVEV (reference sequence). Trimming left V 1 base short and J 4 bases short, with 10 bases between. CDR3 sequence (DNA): TGTGCCAGCAGTTTATGGGCGGGGGGCACTGAAGCTTTCTTT. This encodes CASSLWAGGTEAFF.

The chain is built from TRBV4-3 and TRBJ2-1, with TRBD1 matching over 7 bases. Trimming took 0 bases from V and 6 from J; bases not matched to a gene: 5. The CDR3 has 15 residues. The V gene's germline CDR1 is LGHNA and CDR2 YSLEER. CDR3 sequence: CASSQDRGSGNEQFF. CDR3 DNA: TGCGCCAGCAGCCAAGACAGGGGGTCCGGCAATGAGCAGTTCTTC.

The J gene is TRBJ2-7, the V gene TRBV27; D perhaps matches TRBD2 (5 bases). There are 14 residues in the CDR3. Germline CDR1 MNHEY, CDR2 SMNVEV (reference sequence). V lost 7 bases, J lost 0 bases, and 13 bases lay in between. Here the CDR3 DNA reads TGTGCCAGCACCCCCGGGATCAGCTCCTACGAGCAGTACTTC. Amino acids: CASTPGISSYEQYF.

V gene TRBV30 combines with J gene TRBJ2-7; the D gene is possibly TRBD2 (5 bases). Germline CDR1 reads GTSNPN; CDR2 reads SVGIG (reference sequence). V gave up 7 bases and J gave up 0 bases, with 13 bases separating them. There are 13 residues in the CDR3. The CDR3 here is CASANGVSYEQYF. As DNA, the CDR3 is TGTGCCTCCGCCAACGGGGTCTCCTACGAGCAGTACTTC.

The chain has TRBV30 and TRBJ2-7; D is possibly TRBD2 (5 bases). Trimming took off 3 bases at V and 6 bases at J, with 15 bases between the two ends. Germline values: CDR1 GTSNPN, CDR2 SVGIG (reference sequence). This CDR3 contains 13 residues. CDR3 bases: TGTGCCTGGAGACCACCGGGGAAACTCGAGCAGTACTTC. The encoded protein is CAWRPPGKLEQYF.

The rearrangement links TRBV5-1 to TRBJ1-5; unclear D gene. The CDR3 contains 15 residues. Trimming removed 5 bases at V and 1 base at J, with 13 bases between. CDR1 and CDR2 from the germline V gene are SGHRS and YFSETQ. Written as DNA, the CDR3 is TGCGCCAGCAGAATCGGGGTTGGCAGCAATCAGCCCCAGCATTTT. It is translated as CASRIGVGSNQPQHF.

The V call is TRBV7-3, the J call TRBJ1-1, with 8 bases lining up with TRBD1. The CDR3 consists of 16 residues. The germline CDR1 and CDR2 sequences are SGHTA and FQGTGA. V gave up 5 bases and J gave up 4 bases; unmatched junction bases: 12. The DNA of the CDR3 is TGTGCCAGCAGCCCCACGACAGGGGTCGCATCCACTGAAGCTTTCTTT. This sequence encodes CASSPTTGVASTEAFF.

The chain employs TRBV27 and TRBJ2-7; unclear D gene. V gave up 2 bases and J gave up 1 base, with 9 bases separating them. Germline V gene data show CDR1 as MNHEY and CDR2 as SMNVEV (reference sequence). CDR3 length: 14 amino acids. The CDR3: CASSLLESSYEQYF. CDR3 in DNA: TGTGCCAGCAGTTTACTAGAATCATCCTACGAGCAGTACTTC.

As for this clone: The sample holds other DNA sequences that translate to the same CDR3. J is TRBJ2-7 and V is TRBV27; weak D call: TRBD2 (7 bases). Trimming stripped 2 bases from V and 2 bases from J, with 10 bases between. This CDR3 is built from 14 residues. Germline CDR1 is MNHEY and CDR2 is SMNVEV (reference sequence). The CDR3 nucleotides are TGTGCCAGCAGTTTAAGGGGGGGACCCTACGAGCAGTACTTC. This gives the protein CASSLRGGPYEQYF.

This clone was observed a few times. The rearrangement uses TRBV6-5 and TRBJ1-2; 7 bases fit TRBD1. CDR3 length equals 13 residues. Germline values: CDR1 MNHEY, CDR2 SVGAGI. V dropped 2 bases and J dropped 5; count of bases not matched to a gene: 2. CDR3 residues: CASSYSRGYGYTF. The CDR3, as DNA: TGTGCCAGCAGTTACAGCAGGGGGTATGGCTACACCTTC.

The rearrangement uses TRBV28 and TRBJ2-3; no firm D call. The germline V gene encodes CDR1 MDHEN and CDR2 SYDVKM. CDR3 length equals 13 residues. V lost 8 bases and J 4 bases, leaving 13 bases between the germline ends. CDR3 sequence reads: CASLPAGADTQYF. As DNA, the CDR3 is TGTGCCAGCCTGCCCGCCGGAGCAGATACGCAGTATTTT.

The CDR3 bases are TGTGCCAGCAGCCTGACAGGGAACGAGCAGTACTTC. Its translation: CASSLTGNEQYF. The rearrangement links TRBV13 to TRBJ2-7; 7 nucleotides match TRBD1. From germline, CDR1 is PRHDT and CDR2 FYEKMQ (reference sequence). V trimming: 5 bases; J trimming: 5 bases; junction bases outside the gene matches: 3. The CDR3 spans 12 residues.

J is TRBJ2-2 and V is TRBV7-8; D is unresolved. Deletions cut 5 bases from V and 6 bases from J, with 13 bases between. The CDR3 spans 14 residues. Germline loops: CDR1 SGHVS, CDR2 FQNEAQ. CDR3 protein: CASSPQIRAGELFF. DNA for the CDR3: TGTGCCAGCAGCCCCCAGATTCGGGCCGGGGAGCTGTTTTTT. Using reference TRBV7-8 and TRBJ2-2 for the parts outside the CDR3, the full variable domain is GAGVSQSPRYKVAKRGQDVALRCDPISGHVSLFWYQQALGQGPEFLTYFQNEAQLDKSGLPSDRFFAERPEGSVSTLKIQRTQQEDSAVYLCASSPQIRAGELFFGEGSRLTVL.

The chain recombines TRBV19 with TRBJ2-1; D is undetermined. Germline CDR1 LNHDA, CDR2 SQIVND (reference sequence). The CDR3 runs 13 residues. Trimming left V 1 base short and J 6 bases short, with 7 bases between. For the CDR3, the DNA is TGTGCCAGTAGTATAGTATCGGGCAATGAGCAGTTCTTC. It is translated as CASSIVSGNEQFF.

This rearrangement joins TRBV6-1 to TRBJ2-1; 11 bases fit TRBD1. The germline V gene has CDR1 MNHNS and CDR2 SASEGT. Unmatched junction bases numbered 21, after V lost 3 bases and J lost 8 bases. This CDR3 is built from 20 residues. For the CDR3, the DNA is TGTGCCAGCAGTGATAGAGGACAGGGGGCTGCGGCGTGGTCTTGGGATGAGCAGTTCTTC. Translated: CASSDRGQGAAAWSWDEQFF.

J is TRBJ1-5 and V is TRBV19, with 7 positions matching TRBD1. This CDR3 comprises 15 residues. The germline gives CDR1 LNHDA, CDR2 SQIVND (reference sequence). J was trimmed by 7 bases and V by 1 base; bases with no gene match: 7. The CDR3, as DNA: TGTGCCAGTAGTATAGTTCGGGACAGAAGCCAGCCCCAGCATTTT. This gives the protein CASSIVRDRSQPQHF.

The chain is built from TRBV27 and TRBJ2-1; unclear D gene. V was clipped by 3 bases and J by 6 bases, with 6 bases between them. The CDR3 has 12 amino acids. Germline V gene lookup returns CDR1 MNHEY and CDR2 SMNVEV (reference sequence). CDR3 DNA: TGTGCCAGCAGTTTTCGGAGCAATGAGCAGTTCTTC. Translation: CASSFRSNEQFF.

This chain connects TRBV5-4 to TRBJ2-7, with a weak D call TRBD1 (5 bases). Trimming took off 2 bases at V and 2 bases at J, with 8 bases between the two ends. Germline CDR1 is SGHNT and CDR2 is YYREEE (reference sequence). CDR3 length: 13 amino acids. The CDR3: CASSLPGPYEQYF. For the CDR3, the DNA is TGTGCCAGCAGCTTACCAGGGCCCTACGAGCAGTACTTC.

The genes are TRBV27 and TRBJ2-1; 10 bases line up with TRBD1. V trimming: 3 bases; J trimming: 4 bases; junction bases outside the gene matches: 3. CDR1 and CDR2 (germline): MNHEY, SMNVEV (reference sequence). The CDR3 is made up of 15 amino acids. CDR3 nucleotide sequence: TGTGCCAGCAGTTTGGGACAGGGGATATACAATGAGCAGTTCTTC. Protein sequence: CASSLGQGIYNEQFF.

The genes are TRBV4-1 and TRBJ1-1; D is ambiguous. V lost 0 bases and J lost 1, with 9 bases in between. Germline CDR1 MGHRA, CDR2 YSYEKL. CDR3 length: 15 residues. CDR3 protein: CASSQEREGNTEAFF. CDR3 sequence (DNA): TGCGCCAGCAGCCAAGAGCGGGAGGGGAACACTGAAGCTTTCTTT.

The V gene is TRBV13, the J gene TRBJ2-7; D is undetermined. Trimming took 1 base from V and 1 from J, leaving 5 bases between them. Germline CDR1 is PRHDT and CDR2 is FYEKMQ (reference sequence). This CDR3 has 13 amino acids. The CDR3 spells CASSLVQSYEQYF. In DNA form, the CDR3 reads TGTGCCAGCAGCTTAGTACAGTCCTACGAGCAGTACTTC.

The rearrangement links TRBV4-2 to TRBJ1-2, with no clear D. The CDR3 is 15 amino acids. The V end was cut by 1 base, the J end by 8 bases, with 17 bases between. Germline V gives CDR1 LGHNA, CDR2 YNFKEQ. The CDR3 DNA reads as TGTGCCAGCAGCCAAGCTTTGGGATCGGGAGGGGGCTACACCTTC. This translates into CASSQALGSGGGYTF.

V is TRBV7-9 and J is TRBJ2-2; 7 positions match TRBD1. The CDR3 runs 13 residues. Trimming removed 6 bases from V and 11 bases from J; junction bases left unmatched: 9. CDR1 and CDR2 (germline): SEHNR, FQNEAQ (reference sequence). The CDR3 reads CASRNPGTEELFF. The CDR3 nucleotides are TGTGCCAGCAGGAACCCCGGGACAGAAGAGCTGTTTTTT.

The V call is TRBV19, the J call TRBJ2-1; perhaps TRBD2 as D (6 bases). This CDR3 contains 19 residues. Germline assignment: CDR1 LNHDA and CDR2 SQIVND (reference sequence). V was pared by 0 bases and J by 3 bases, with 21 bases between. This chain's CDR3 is CASSIDPRSAGTFYNEQFF. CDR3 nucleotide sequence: TGTGCCAGTAGTATAGACCCCCGGTCGGCGGGAACATTCTACAATGAGCAGTTCTTC.

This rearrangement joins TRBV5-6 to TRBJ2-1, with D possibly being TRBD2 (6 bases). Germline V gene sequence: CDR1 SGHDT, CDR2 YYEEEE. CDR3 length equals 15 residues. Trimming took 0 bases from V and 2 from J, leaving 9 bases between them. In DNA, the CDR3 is TGTGCCAGCAGCTTGGGGCGGGGAACCTACAATGAGCAGTTCTTC. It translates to CASSLGRGTYNEQFF. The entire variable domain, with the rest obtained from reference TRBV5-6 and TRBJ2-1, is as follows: DAGVTQSPTHLIKTRGQQVTLRCSPKSGHDTVSWYQQALGQGPQFIFQYYEEEERQRGNFPDRFSGHQFPNYSSELNVNALLLGDSALYLCASSLGRGTYNEQFFGPGTRLTVL.

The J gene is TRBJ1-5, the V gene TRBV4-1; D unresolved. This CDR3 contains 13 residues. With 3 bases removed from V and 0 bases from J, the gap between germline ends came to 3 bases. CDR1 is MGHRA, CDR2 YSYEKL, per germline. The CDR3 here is CASSQYSNQPQHF. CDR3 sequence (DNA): TGCGCCAGCAGCCAGTATAGCAATCAGCCCCAGCATTTT.

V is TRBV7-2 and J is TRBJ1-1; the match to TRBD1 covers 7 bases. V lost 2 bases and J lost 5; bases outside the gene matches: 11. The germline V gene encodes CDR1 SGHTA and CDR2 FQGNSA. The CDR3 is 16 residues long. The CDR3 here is CASSLLSGGGLTEAFF. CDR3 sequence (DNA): TGTGCCAGCAGCTTATTAAGTGGAGGGGGCTTAACTGAAGCTTTCTTT.